This T cell receptor (beta chain) was recovered during a study of T cell responses to AZD1222 COVID-19 vaccine. The study, taken as a whole, reports: Repertoire sampling happened only post peak T cell response. Mostly white British, mostly female donors; authors suggested clonal diversity may be underestimated. AZD1222 recipients seropositive at baseline numbered only six or seven.

Trimming took off 2 bases at V and 0 bases at J, with 25 bases between the two ends. This CDR3 spans 21 amino acids. Germline V gene data show CDR1 as LNHDA and CDR2 as SQIVND (reference sequence). This clone was seen once. The target antigen is unknown. Profiling relied on immunoSEQ multiplex PCR, and the TCRdb table lists in-frame clones only, not all of them. Here the sample spans about 42,000 clones, approximately 90% being singletons. This receptor was obtained from an adult who received the AZD1222 COVID-19 vaccine. The source was peripheral blood, collected 28 days after the second AZD1222 dose. This chain joins TRBV19 and TRBJ1-4; TRBD1 is a possible D gene (6 bases). The DNA of the CDR3 is TGTGCCAGTAGTATACGGGGCATGGCCAGGGGTAGCGATACAACTAATGAAAAACTGTTTTTT. This codes for CASSIRGMARGSDTTNEKLFF.